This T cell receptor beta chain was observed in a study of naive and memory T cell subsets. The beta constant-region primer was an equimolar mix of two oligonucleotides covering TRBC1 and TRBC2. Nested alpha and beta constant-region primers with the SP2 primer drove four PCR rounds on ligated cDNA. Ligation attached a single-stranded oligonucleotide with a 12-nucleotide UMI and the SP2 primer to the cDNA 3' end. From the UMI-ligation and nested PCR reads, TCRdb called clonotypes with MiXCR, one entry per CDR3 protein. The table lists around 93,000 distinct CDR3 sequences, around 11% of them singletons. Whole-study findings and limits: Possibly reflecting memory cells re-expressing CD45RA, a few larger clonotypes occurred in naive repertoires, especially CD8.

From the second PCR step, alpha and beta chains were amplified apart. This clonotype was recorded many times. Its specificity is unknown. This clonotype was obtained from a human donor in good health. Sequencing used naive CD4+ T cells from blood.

The CDR3: CATSPLGTSHNEQFF. Here the CDR3 DNA reads TGTGCCACCAGTCCTCTCGGGACTAGTCACAATGAGCAGTTCTTC. This rearrangement joins TRBV15 to TRBJ2-1; TRBD2 matches at 8 bases. Germline loops: CDR1 LNHNV, CDR2 YYDKDF (reference sequence). CDR3 length equals 15 residues. The V and J ends lost 6 bases and 5 bases, in that order; junction bases with no gene match: 9. The full variable domain, with the rest looked up from reference TRBV15 and TRBJ2-1, is DAMVIQNPRYQVTQFGKPVTLSCSQTLNHNVMYWYQQKSSQAPKLLFHYYDKDFNNEADTPDNFQSRRPNTSFCFLDIRSPGLGDTAMYLCATSPLGTSHNEQFFGPGTRLTVL.